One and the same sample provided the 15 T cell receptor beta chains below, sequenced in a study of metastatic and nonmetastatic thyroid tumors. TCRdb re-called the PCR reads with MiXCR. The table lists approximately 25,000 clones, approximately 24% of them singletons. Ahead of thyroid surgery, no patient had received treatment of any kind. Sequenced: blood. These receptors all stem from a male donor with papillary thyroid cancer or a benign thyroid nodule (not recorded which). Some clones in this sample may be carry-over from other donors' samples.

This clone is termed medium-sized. The CDR3 here is CASSTPGLLYEQYF. CDR3 nucleotides: TGTGCCAGCTCCACCCCGGGCCTCCTCTACGAGCAGTACTTC. The J gene is TRBJ2-7, the V gene TRBV6-1; D is undetermined. Germline V gene sequence: CDR1 MNHNS, CDR2 SASEGT. V dropped 8 bases and J dropped 3 bases, with 17 bases sitting between them. This CDR3 is built from 14 residues.

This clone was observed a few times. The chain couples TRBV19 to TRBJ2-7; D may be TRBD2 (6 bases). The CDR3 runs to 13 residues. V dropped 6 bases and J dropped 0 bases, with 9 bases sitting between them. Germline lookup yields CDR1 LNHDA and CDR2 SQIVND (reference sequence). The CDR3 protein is CASRRLDSYEQYF. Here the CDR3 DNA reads TGTGCCAGTAGACGACTAGACTCCTACGAGCAGTACTTC.

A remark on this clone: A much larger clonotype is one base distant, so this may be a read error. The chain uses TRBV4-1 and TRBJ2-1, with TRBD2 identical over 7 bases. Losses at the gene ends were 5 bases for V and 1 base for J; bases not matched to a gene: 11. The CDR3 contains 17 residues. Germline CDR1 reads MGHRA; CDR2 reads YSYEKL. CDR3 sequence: CASSGRTSGKSYNEQFF. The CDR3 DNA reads TGCGCCAGCAGCGGGCGGACTAGTGGGAAATCCTACAATGAGCAGTTCTTC.

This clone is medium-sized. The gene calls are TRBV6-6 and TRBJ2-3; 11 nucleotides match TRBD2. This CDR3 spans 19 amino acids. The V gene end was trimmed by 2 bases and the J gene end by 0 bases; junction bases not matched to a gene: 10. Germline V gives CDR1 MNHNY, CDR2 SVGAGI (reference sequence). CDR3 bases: TGTGCCAGCAGTTACGGACAGCCGGGACTAGCGGTTAGCACAGATACGCAGTATTTT. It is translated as CASSYGQPGLAVSTDTQYF.

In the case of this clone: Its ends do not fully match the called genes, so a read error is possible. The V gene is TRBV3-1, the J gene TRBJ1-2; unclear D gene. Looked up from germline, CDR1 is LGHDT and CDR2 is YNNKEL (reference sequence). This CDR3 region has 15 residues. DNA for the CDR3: TGTGCCAGCCGAACTTTCGGATGGGCTAACTATGTCTACACCTTC. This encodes CASRTFGWANYVYTF.

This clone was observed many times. In nucleotides, the CDR3 is TGTGCCAGCAGCCGTATGGAGACCCAGTACTTC. This codes for CASSRMETQYF. This rearrangement joins TRBV7-2 to TRBJ2-5; D is unclear. The CDR3 sequence is 11 residues long. Germline V gives CDR1 SGHTA, CDR2 FQGNSA. The ends were cut back, 5 bases at V and 5 bases at J, with 6 bases in the middle.

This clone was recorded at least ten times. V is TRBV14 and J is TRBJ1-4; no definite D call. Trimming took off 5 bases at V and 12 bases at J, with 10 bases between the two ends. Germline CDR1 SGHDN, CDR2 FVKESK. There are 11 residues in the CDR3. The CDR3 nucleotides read TGTGCCAGCAGCACGGGGAGGGAACTGTTTTTT. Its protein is CASSTGRELFF.

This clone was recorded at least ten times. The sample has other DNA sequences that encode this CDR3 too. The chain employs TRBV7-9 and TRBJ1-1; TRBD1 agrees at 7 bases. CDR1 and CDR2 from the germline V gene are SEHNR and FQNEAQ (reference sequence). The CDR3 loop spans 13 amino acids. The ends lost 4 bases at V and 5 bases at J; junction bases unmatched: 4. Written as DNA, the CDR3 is TGTGCCAGCAGCTCGCTACAGGGGACTGAAGCTTTCTTT. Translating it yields CASSSLQGTEAFF.

CDR3 sequence (DNA): TGCGCCAGCAGACACGGACAGGGGGCGCAATACGAGCAGTACTTC. Residues: CASRHGQGAQYEQYF. The chain employs TRBV4-1 and TRBJ2-7, with 11 bases matching TRBD1. The V and J ends lost 6 bases and 4 bases, in that order; junction bases with no gene match: 8. Looked up from germline, CDR1 is MGHRA and CDR2 is YSYEKL. This CDR3 has 15 residues.

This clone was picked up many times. CDR3 in DNA: TGTGCCAGCAGGGACAGGGGTGGGGCCGGGGAGCTGTTTTTT. Its translation: CASRDRGGAGELFF. V and J are TRBV2 and TRBJ2-2, with TRBD1 matching over 9 bases. The CDR3 runs 14 residues. Germline trimming cut 6 bases from V and 6 bases from J; bases unmatched to any gene: 5. Looked up from germline, CDR1 is SNHLY and CDR2 is FYNNEI. The variable domain in full, with the rest retrieved from reference TRBV2 and TRBJ2-2, is EPEVTQTPSHQVTQMGQEVILRCVPISNHLYFYWYRQILGQKVEFLVSFYNNEISEKSEIFDDQFSVERPDGSNFTLKIRSTKLEDSAMYFCASRDRGGAGELFFGEGSRLTVL.

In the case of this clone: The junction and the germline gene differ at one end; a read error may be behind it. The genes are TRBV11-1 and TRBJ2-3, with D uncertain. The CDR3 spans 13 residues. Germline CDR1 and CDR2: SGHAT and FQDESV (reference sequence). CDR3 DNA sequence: TGTGCCAGCAGCTTCATATCGTCAGATACGCAGATTTTT. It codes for CASSFISSDTQIF.

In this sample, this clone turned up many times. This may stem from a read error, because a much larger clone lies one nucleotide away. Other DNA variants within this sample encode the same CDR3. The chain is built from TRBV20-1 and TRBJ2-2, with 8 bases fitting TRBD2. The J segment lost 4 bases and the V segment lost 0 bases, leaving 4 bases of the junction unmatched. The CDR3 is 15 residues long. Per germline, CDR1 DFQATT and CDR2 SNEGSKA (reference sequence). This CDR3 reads CSAREGTRITGELFF. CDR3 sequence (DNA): TGCAGTGCTAGAGAAGGGACTAGGATCACCGGGGAGCTGTTTTTT.

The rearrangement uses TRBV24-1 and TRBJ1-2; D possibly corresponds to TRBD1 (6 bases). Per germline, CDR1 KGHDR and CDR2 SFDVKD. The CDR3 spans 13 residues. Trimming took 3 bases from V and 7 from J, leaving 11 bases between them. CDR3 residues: CATSDVQGFGYTF. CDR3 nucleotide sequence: TGTGCCACCAGTGATGTCCAGGGGTTTGGCTACACCTTC.

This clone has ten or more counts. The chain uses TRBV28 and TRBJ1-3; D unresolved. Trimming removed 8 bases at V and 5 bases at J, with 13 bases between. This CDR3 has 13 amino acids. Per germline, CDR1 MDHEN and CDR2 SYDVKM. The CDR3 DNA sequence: TGTGCCAGCCACTCAATCGGTCGAAACACCATATATTTT. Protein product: CASHSIGRNTIYF.

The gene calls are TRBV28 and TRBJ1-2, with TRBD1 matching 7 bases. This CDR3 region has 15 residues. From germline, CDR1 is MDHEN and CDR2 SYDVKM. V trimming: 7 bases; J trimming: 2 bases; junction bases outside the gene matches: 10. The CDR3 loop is CASISPSTGNYGYTF. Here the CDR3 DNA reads TGTGCCAGCATTTCTCCATCGACAGGGAACTATGGCTACACCTTC.